The 21 T cell receptor beta chains given below trace back to one sample, sequenced in a study of blood T cell repertoires in COVID-19. Produced via immunoSEQ multiplex PCR; TCRdb's table is partial and in-frame only. The sample holds around 400,000 clones, just over 90% seen once. Source material: PBMCs or T cells enriched from blood (not recorded which). These receptors originate from a woman aged 40 to 55 who had been exposed to COVID-19.

Written as DNA, the CDR3 is TGTGCCAGCAGCTTAGAGGGGACAGGGGGCGACGGCTACACCTTC. Protein sequence: CASSLEGTGGDGYTF. The rearrangement links TRBV7-9 to TRBJ1-2, with 12 bases that match TRBD1. CDR1 is SEHNR and CDR2 is FQNEAQ in the germline V gene (reference sequence). CDR3 length equals 15 residues. J gave up 8 bases and V 1 base, and 5 bases lay outside the gene matches.

The chain combines TRBV7-2 with TRBJ1-1, with D tentatively TRBD1 (5 bases). CDR1 SGHTA and CDR2 FQGNSA come from the germline V gene. This CDR3 has 14 amino acids. Trimming left V 2 bases short and J 5 bases short, with 12 bases between. The chain's CDR3 is CASSLNDGGTEAFF. CDR3 nucleotides: TGTGCCAGCAGCTTAAATGACGGGGGGACTGAAGCTTTCTTT.

V is TRBV30 and J is TRBJ1-2; 8 bases are shared with TRBD1. In germline, CDR1 is GTSNPN, CDR2 SVGIG (reference sequence). Losses at the gene ends were 2 bases for V and 1 base for J; bases not matched to a gene: 12. This CDR3 spans 17 amino acids. The CDR3 DNA follows: TGTGCCTGGAGTACGCTACTCCGTGACAGGGGTAACTATGGCTACACCTTC. The encoded protein is CAWSTLLRDRGNYGYTF.

The chain is built from TRBV7-2 and TRBJ2-1, with 8 bases aligning to TRBD2. The CDR3 sequence is 16 residues long. Germline V gene sequence: CDR1 SGHTA, CDR2 FQGNSA. The J segment lost 4 bases and the V segment lost 5 bases, leaving 10 bases of the junction unmatched. CDR3 nucleotide sequence: TGTGCCAGCAGCACCCGACTAGCGCCGACGTACAATGAGCAGTTCTTC. This encodes CASSTRLAPTYNEQFF.

The rearrangement uses TRBV25-1 and TRBJ2-3, with a weak D call TRBD2 (5 bases). V was trimmed by 3 bases and J by 0 bases, leaving 10 bases between them. CDR3 length: 15 amino acids. Looked up from germline, CDR1 is MGHDK and CDR2 is SYGVNS. The CDR3: CASSDPGISTDTQYF. The CDR3, as DNA: TGTGCCAGCAGTGATCCGGGAATAAGCACAGATACGCAGTATTTT.

The CDR3 is CASSLTGGGSEAFF. In DNA form, the CDR3 reads TGTGCCAGCAGCTTAACAGGGGGCGGGTCTGAAGCTTTCTTT. The chain uses TRBV5-4 and TRBJ1-1; 9 nucleotides line up with TRBD1. The V segment lost 2 bases and the J segment 6 bases; nucleotides outside the gene matches: 5. Per the germline V gene, CDR1 is SGHNT and CDR2 is YYREEE (reference sequence). The CDR3 loop spans 14 amino acids.

This clone was picked up one time. CDR3 bases: TGTGCCAGTAGTATCCAGGGTCGGGACACTGAAGCTTTCTTT. This sequence encodes CASSIQGRDTEAFF. This chain connects TRBV19 to TRBJ1-1; a possible D gene is TRBD1 (5 bases). The CDR3 has 14 amino acids. Trimming stripped 3 bases from V and 3 bases from J, with 11 bases between. Germline CDR1 reads LNHDA; CDR2 reads SQIVND (reference sequence).

The genes are TRBV6-1 and TRBJ2-7, with 10 bases aligning to TRBD2. There are 16 residues in the CDR3. Germline lookup yields CDR1 MNHNS and CDR2 SASEGT. V shed 3 bases and J 3 bases; nucleotides not matched to a gene: 8. CDR3 protein: CASSDLRTSGVYEQYF. CDR3 coding DNA: TGTGCCAGCAGTGACCTCCGGACTAGCGGCGTCTACGAGCAGTACTTC.

For this clone: At one end the junction does not follow the germline gene, possibly because of a read error. The chain employs TRBV7-9 and TRBJ1-2; the D is unclear. CDR1 and CDR2 (germline): SEHNR, FQNEAQ (reference sequence). The CDR3 loop spans 11 amino acids. CDR3 bases: TGTGCCAGCAGCCAGCGGACCTTCCGGGACTTC. This codes for CASSQRTFRDF.

The chain employs TRBV18 and TRBJ1-5; D may be TRBD1 (5 bases). The V gene's germline CDR1 is KGHSH and CDR2 LQKENI. There are 15 residues in the CDR3. V lost 3 bases, J lost 2 bases, and 11 bases lay in between. The CDR3: CASSPRAGGNQPQHF. CDR3 in DNA: TGTGCCAGCTCACCTAGGGCGGGGGGCAATCAGCCCCAGCATTTT.

V usage is TRBV2 and J usage is TRBJ1-4; tentatively, D is TRBD1 (6 bases). The CDR3 is 14 amino acids. Trimming pared 7 bases from V and 4 bases from J, leaving 13 bases between. Germline V gene data show CDR1 as SNHLY and CDR2 as FYNNEI. CDR3: CASKGGRGNEKLFF. CDR3 DNA: TGTGCCAGCAAAGGGGGTCGAGGTAATGAAAAACTGTTTTTT.

The chain employs TRBV29-1 and TRBJ1-5; TRBD1 is a possible D gene (6 bases). This CDR3 region has 13 residues. Germline loops: CDR1 SQVTM, CDR2 ANQGSEA. V was clipped by 6 bases and J by 2 bases, with 11 bases between them. CDR3 in amino acids: CSVSDSGNQPQHF. CDR3 bases: TGCAGCGTCTCGGACAGTGGCAATCAGCCCCAGCATTTT. The complete variable domain, with remaining parts taken from reference TRBV29-1 and TRBJ1-5, reads SAVISQKPSRDICQRGTSLTIQCQVDSQVTMMFWYRQQPGQSLTLIATANQGSEATYESGFVIDKFPISRPNLTFSTLTVSNMSPEDSSIYLCSVSDSGNQPQHFGDGTRLSIL.

This rearrangement joins TRBV6-1 to TRBJ1-4, with a weak D call TRBD1 (5 bases). The V end was cut by 2 bases, the J end by 8 bases, with 15 bases between. The CDR3 extends over 15 amino acids. Germline CDR1 is MNHNS and CDR2 is SASEGT. DNA for the CDR3: TGTGCCAGCAGTGAAAAGGGACCCGGAGGGGAAAAACTGTTTTTT. It codes for CASSEKGPGGEKLFF.

The chain couples TRBV18 to TRBJ1-1; no clear D. This CDR3 has 16 amino acids. CDR1 KGHSH and CDR2 LQKENI come from the germline V gene. The V and J ends lost 2 bases and 1 base respectively, with 14 bases between them. The CDR3: CASSPYPVSRNTEAFF. For the CDR3, the DNA is TGTGCCAGCTCACCATACCCTGTATCCAGGAACACTGAAGCTTTCTTT.

The CDR3 here is CASSLDGRAGNTIYF. The CDR3 bases are TGTGCCAGCAGCCTGGACGGCAGGGCCGGAAACACCATATATTTT. The J gene is TRBJ1-3, the V gene TRBV7-8; D is possibly TRBD1 (5 bases). CDR3 length equals 15 residues. The V and J ends lost 5 bases and 4 bases respectively, with 15 bases between them. Germline V gene sequence: CDR1 SGHVS, CDR2 FQNEAQ.

This chain connects TRBV5-1 to TRBJ1-1; TRBD1 is a possible D gene (5 bases). CDR3 size: 14 residues. V was shortened by 1 base and J by 3 bases, with 10 bases between the two germline ends. Germline V CDR1 and CDR2: SGHRS, YFSETQ. The chain's CDR3 is CASSLWSGDTEAFF. The DNA of the CDR3 is TGCGCCAGCAGCTTGTGGTCGGGGGACACTGAAGCTTTCTTT.

The gene calls are TRBV5-1 and TRBJ2-7; 9 bases map to TRBD2. V was pared by 4 bases and J by 5 bases, with 13 bases of the junction left unmatched. CDR3 length equals 16 residues. Germline values: CDR1 SGHRS, CDR2 YFSETQ. The CDR3 loop reads CASSLKLAGLANEQYF. CDR3 bases: TGCGCCAGCAGCCTCAAACTTGCTGGACTAGCGAACGAGCAGTACTTC. The whole variable domain, remainder taken from reference TRBV5-1 and TRBJ2-7, is KAGVTQTPRYLIKTRGQQVTLSCSPISGHRSVSWYQQTPGQGLQFLFEYFSETQRNKGNFPGRFSGRQFSNSRSEMNVSTLELGDSALYLCASSLKLAGLANEQYFGPGTRLTVT.

This rearrangement joins TRBV15 to TRBJ1-4; D gene unclear. The CDR3 covers 16 residues. V was clipped by 0 bases and J by 4 bases, with 12 bases between them. Germline assignment: CDR1 LNHNV and CDR2 YYDKDF (reference sequence). Written as DNA, the CDR3 is TGTGCCACCAGCAGAGATTTAACCCTAGATAATGAAAAACTGTTTTTT. This sequence encodes CATSRDLTLDNEKLFF.

The J gene is TRBJ1-5, the V gene TRBV12-5; TRBD1 matches 8 bases. The V gene's germline CDR1 is LGHNT and CDR2 FRNRAP. The CDR3 runs to 15 residues. The V gene end was trimmed by 3 bases and the J gene end by 6 bases; junction bases not matched to a gene: 7. The CDR3 nucleotides read TGTGCTAGTGGTTTTCGGCAGGGGGCCGGTCAGCCCCAGCATTTT. Amino acid sequence: CASGFRQGAGQPQHF.

V is TRBV7-2 and J is TRBJ1-3; D may be TRBD1 (5 bases). Germline V gene sequence: CDR1 SGHTA, CDR2 FQGNSA. The CDR3 runs to 15 residues. V dropped 7 bases and J dropped 2 bases, with 15 bases sitting between them. The CDR3: CASMSLRGTGNTIYF. CDR3 coding DNA: TGTGCCAGCATGTCCTTACGGGGGACTGGAAACACCATATATTTT. The full variable domain, in which reference TRBV7-2 and TRBJ1-3 provide the parts outside the CDR3, is GAGVSQSPSNKVTEKGKDVELRCDPISGHTALYWYRQSLGQGLEFLIYFQGNSAPDKSGLPSDRFSAERTGGSVSTLTIQRTQQEDSAVYLCASMSLRGTGNTIYFGEGSWLTVV.

The chain couples TRBV2 to TRBJ2-1, with 12 positions matching TRBD2. Looked up from germline, CDR1 is SNHLY and CDR2 is FYNNEI. After removal of 7 bases from V and 7 bases from J, the junction contained 17 bases not matched to a gene. The CDR3 totals 18 residues. CDR3 region: CASKLLAGGPVADNEQFF. Here the CDR3 DNA reads TGTGCCAGCAAATTACTAGCGGGGGGCCCCGTAGCTGATAATGAGCAGTTCTTC.